These T cell receptor beta chains were read from a single sample in a study of cytomegalovirus exposure and HLA in healthy donors. Clones were sequenced by immunoSEQ multiplex PCR, and TCRdb holds only the in-frame ones, with some missing. The sample has about 120,000 clones; around 79% are singletons. Sequenced sample: PBMCs. The receptors come from a woman in her 30s in good health and CMV-seropositive. The CDR3 runs from the conserved cysteine through the conserved F or W. Each record gives: V gene, clone size, J gene, D gene, CDR3 DNA, CDR3 protein. The D gene is left open where the match is weak. Clone size is not always given. Where it is, it says once, few, many or a class for expanded clones.

V: TRBV6-5
size: .
J: TRBJ2-5
D: TRBD1
DNA: TGTGCCAGCAGCGTCGGGACAGTACCTGAGACCCAGTACTTC
CDR3: CASSVGTVPETQYF

V: TRBV28
size: .
J: TRBJ1-2
D: .
DNA: TGTGCCAGCAGTCCTTCGGGGTACTATGGCTACACCTTC
CDR3: CASSPSGYYGYTF

V: TRBV7-8
size: .
J: TRBJ2-3
D: TRBD2
DNA: TGTGCCAGCAGCCGCTATTCACTAGCGGGGGAACCCACAGATACGCAGTATTTT
CDR3: CASSRYSLAGEPTDTQYF

V: TRBV29-1
size: .
J: TRBJ1-5
D: .
DNA: TGCAGCGCTGTGTCAGTGGGCGCAGGGAGCAATCAGCCCCAGCATTTT
CDR3: CSAVSVGAGSNQPQHF

V: TRBV27
size: .
J: TRBJ2-3
D: TRBD2
DNA: TGTGCCAGCAGTTTATCCTACTTGACTAGCGGGGGGGCAGGAGATACGCAGTATTTT
CDR3: CASSLSYLTSGGAGDTQYF

V: TRBV4-2
size: .
J: TRBJ2-3
D: .
DNA: TGTGCCAGCAGCACCCGAACTAGCCTGGGCGGTACGCAGTATTTT
CDR3: CASSTRTSLGGTQYF

V: TRBV7-2
size: .
J: TRBJ1-5
D: TRBD1
DNA: TGTGCCTCCAGCGGGACAGGGCTTCAGCCCCAGCATTTT
CDR3: CASSGTGLQPQHF

V: TRBV4-1
size: .
J: TRBJ2-2
D: TRBD2
DNA: TGCGCCAGCAGCAAACTAGCGGGGGATGGGGAGCTGTTTTTT
CDR3: CASSKLAGDGELFF

V: TRBV6-1
size: .
J: TRBJ2-7
D: .
DNA: TGTGCCAGCAGTGGGCTGCGACAGGAGCCCTACGAGCAGTACTTC
CDR3: CASSGLRQEPYEQYF

V: TRBV28
size: few
J: TRBJ2-6
D: TRBD2
DNA: TGTGCCAGCGGCGTAACTAGCGGGGCCCCCGGGGGGGCCAACGTCCTGACTTTC
CDR3: CASGVTSGAPGGANVLTF

V: TRBV28
size: .
J: TRBJ1-1
D: TRBD1
DNA: TGTGCCAGCAGTCGACTAGGGACAGTAAACACTGAAGCTTTCTTT
CDR3: CASSRLGTVNTEAFF

V: TRBV6-1
size: .
J: TRBJ1-2
D: .
DNA: TGTGCCAGCAGTGACAGGATACGCTACACCTTC
CDR3: CASSDRIRYTF

V: TRBV6-1
size: few
J: TRBJ1-2
D: TRBD1
DNA: TGTGCCAGCAGTCTGGGGACAGGGGGCGCTGGCTACACCTTC
CDR3: CASSLGTGGAGYTF

V: TRBV19
size: once
J: TRBJ1-5
D: .
DNA: TGTGCCAGTAGTATAAATGGGGGCTTTGGTAATCAGCCCCAGCATTTT
CDR3: CASSINGGFGNQPQHF

V: TRBV7-3
size: .
J: TRBJ2-3
D: TRBD1
DNA: TGTGCCAGCAGCTCCCCGACAGGGGGAAGCACAGATACGCAGTATTTT
CDR3: CASSSPTGGSTDTQYF

V: TRBV4-2
size: .
J: TRBJ1-3
D: .
DNA: TGTGCCAGCAGCCCCCCGGACACTGGAAACACCATATATTTT
CDR3: CASSPPDTGNTIYF

V: TRBV2
size: few
J: TRBJ2-7
D: .
DNA: TGTGCCAGCAGTGATGTTCTACCCTCCTCCTACGAGCAGTACTTC
CDR3: CASSDVLPSSYEQYF

V: TRBV6-4
size: .
J: TRBJ1-1
D: .
DNA: TGTGCCACCTCTCAACATCCGAACACTGAAGCTTTCTTT
CDR3: CATSQHPNTEAFF

V: TRBV5-4
size: .
J: TRBJ2-3
D: TRBD1
DNA: TGTGCCAGCAGCTTACAGGGGTCCGGGTCGACGCAGTATTTT
CDR3: CASSLQGSGSTQYF

V: TRBV7-6
size: .
J: TRBJ1-1
D: .
DNA: TGTGCCAGCAGACGAATTGGCAGGACTGAAGCTTTCTTT
CDR3: CASRRIGRTEAFF

V: TRBV5-4
size: .
J: TRBJ2-3
D: TRBD1
DNA: TGTGCCACTGGACAGGGCGGGGATACGCAGTATTTT
CDR3: CATGQGGDTQYF

V: TRBV27
size: .
J: TRBJ1-6
D: .
DNA: TGTGCCAGCAGTCCCCAAGCCGGCGGGTTTTCACCCCTCCACTTT
CDR3: CASSPQAGGFSPLHF

V: TRBV4-1
size: .
J: TRBJ1-1
D: TRBD1
DNA: TGCGCCAGCAGCCAAGATTCTGGACAGGGTTTGCCTTTCTTT
CDR3: CASSQDSGQGLPFF

V: TRBV7-9
size: .
J: TRBJ1-4
D: .
DNA: TGTGCCAGCAGCACCCTCAGAGTGGGCCCAACTAATGAAAAACTGTTTTTT
CDR3: CASSTLRVGPTNEKLFF

V: TRBV5-1
size: .
J: TRBJ2-1
D: TRBD2
DNA: TGCGCCAGCAGCGTAGGACTAGCGGGGGGGCCTAAGCAGTTCTTC
CDR3: CASSVGLAGGPKQFF

V: TRBV6-1
size: .
J: TRBJ2-7
D: .
DNA: TGTGCCAGCACAGATCGGACTCTTGCCTACGAGCAGTACTTC
CDR3: CASTDRTLAYEQYF

V: TRBV4-3
size: few
J: TRBJ2-1
D: TRBD2
DNA: TGCGCCAGCAGCCAAGATCAGGGCGGGGGGGTAAATGAGCAGTTCTTC
CDR3: CASSQDQGGGVNEQFF

V: TRBV19
size: .
J: TRBJ2-7
D: TRBD2
DNA: TGTGCCAGTAGTCCACGGGGGGGTGGCTCCTACGAGCAGTACTTC
CDR3: CASSPRGGGSYEQYF

V: TRBV9
size: .
J: TRBJ2-3
D: TRBD2
DNA: TGTGCCAGCAGCGTCGCCCCCGAACTGCCTAGCGGTGGGGGGACGCAGTATTTT
CDR3: CASSVAPELPSGGGTQYF

V: TRBV5-1
size: .
J: TRBJ1-2
D: TRBD1
DNA: TGCGCCAGCAGCTTGGACAGGGGCACCTCTTACGGCTACACCTTC
CDR3: CASSLDRGTSYGYTF

V: TRBV29-1
size: .
J: TRBJ2-7
D: TRBD2
DNA: TGCAGCGTTCAAGGATCGGGAGCGGGGGGTAGAGTCGGCGAGCAGTACTTC
CDR3: CSVQGSGAGGRVGEQYF

V: TRBV2
size: few
J: TRBJ1-5
D: .
DNA: TGTGCCAGCAGTGAAGATACAGGGAGTCAGCCCCAGCATTTT
CDR3: CASSEDTGSQPQHF

V: TRBV30
size: .
J: TRBJ2-5
D: TRBD2
DNA: TGTGCCTGGAGTGTATTAGCGGGGGCCTCCATGGAGACCCAGTACTTC
CDR3: CAWSVLAGASMETQYF

V: TRBV5-1
size: .
J: TRBJ2-2
D: TRBD1
DNA: TGCGCCAGCAGCGCGCCGACAGGGGGCACCGGGGAGCTGTTTTTT
CDR3: CASSAPTGGTGELFF

V: TRBV4-1
size: .
J: TRBJ1-2
D: TRBD1
DNA: TGCGCCAGCAGCCACAAACAGGGACAGGAAAGCTATGGCTACACCTTC
CDR3: CASSHKQGQESYGYTF